This T cell receptor beta chain was sequenced during a study of blood T cell repertoires in COVID-19. Study details: Donors in the United States, Italy and Spain gave samples during acute or convalescent COVID-19. The analysed material was cDNA or gDNA that came from T cells, B-cell-depleted T cells, or PBMCs.

CDR1 is MDHEN and CDR2 is SYDVKM in the germline V gene. This CDR3 region has 15 residues. With 7 bases removed from V and 1 base from J, the gap between germline ends came to 14 bases. How the authors handled the data: For nucleated cells, counts were estimated from reference gene primer amplification. Method: immunoSEQ multiplex PCR; TCRdb's copy keeps in-frame clones and lacks some. D and trimming come from the DNA, and the V and J calls and clone size come from that table. The sample holds roughly 120,000 clones, around 80% seen once. The J gene is TRBJ1-3, the V gene TRBV28; D unclear. The receptor's source is a man in his fifties or sixties with acute or convalescent COVID-19. Sequencing was performed on peripheral blood. DNA of the CDR3: TGTGCCAGCATCTCGGGGTCTTTTTCTGGAAACACCATATATTTT. The encoded protein is CASISGSFSGNTIYF. Variable domain in full (rest from reference TRBV28 and TRBJ1-3): DVKVTQSSRYLVKRTGEKVFLECVQDMDHENMFWYRQDPGLGLRLIYFSYDVKMKEKGDIPEGYSVSREKKERFSLILESASTNQTSMYLCASISGSFSGNTIYFGEGSWLTVV.